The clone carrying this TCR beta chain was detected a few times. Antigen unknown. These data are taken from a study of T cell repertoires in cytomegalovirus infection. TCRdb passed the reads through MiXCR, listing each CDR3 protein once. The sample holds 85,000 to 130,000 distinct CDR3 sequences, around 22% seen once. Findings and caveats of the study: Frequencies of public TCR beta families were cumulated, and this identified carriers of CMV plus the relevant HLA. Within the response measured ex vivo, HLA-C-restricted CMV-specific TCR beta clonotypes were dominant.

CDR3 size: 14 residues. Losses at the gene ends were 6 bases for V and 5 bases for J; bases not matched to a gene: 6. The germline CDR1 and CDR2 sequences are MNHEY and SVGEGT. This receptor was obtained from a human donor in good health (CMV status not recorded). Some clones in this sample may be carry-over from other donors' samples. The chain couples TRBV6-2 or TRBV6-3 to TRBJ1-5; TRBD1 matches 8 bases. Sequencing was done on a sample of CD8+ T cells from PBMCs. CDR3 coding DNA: TGTGCCAGCAGCCCAGGACAGGGCTATCAGCCCCAGCATTTT. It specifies CASSPGQGYQPQHF.